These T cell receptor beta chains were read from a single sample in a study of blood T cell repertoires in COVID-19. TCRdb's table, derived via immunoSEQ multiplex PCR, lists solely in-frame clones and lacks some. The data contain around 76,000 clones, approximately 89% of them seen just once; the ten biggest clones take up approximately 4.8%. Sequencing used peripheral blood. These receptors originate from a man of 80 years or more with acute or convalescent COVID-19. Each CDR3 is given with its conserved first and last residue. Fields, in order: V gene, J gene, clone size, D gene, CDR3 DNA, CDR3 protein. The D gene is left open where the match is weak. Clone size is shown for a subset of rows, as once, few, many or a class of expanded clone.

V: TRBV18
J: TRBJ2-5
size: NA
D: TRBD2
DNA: TGTGCCAGCTCACCGACTAGCGGCATGGAGGAGACCCAGTACTTC
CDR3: CASSPTSGMEETQYF

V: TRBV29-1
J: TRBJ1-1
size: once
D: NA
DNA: TGCAGCGTTGAAGATGTTAGAGGGAACACTGAAGCTTTCTTT
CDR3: CSVEDVRGNTEAFF

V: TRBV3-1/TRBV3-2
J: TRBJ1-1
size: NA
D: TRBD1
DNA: TGTGCCAGCAGCCAGTATATCGAAGGGGGCAATATCAGGACTGAAGCTTTCTTT
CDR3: CASSQYIEGGNIRTEAFF

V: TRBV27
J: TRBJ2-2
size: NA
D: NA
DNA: TGTGCCAGCAGTTTGTACGGGGAAAAGGCCGGGGAGCTGTTTTTT
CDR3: CASSLYGEKAGELFF

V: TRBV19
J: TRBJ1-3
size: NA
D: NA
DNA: TGTGCCAGTAGTGAGACAACGGGAAACACCATATATTTT
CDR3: CASSETTGNTIYF

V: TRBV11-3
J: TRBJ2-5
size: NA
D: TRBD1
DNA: TGTGCCAGCAGCTTATACCTCATGCTCCACGACAGGGTCGAAGAGACCCAGTACTTC
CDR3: CASSLYLMLHDRVEETQYF

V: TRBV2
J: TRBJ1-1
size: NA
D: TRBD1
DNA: TGTGCCAGCAGACGCGGACAGGGTGGGATCACTGAAGCTTTCTTT
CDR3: CASRRGQGGITEAFF

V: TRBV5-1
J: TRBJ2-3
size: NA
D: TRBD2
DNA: TGCGCCAGCAGCTTGTTGGGACTAGGCACAGATACGCAGTATTTT
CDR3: CASSLLGLGTDTQYF

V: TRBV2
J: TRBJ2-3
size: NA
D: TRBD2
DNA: TGTGCCAGCTGTACCGGACTAGGCTCGGGAGATACGCAGTATTTT
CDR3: CASCTGLGSGDTQYF

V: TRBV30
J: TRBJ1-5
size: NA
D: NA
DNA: TGTGCCTGGGGAAGACAGAGCAATCAGCCCCAGCATTTT
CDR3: CAWGRQSNQPQHF

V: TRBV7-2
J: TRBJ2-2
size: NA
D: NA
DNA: TGTGCCAGCGCCGGTGGACTTTTTACCGGGGAGCTGTTTTTT
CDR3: CASAGGLFTGELFF

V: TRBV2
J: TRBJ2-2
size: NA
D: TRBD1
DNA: TGTGCCAGCAGGGGAACAGGGGGCCGGGAGCTGTTTTTT
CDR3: CASRGTGGRELFF

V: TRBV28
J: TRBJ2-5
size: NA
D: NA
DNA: TGTGCCAGCAGTTTGGTGGAGGGGGCGCGGGAGACCCAGTACTTC
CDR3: CASSLVEGARETQYF

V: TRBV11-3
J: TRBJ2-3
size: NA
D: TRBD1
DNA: TGTGCCAGCGGCAGGGGGCAGGAAGATACGCAGTATTTT
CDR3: CASGRGQEDTQYF

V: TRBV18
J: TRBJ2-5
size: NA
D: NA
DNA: TGTGCCAGCTCACCACCGGACAAGACCCAGTACTTC
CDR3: CASSPPDKTQYF

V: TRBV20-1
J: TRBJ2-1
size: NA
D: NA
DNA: TGCAGTGCTAGTCCGTTCTCCTACAATGAGCAGTTCTTC
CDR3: CSASPFSYNEQFF

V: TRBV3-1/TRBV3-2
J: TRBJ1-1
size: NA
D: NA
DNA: TGTGCCAGCAGCCTTACCCCGACGGGGAACACTGAAGCTTTCTTT
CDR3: CASSLTPTGNTEAFF

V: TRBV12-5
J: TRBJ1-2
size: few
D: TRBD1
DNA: TGTGCTAGTGGTGGACGAGGGACAGCTAACTATGGCTACACCTTC
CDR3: CASGGRGTANYGYTF

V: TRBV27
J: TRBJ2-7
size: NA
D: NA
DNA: TGTGCCAGCTCGGACAGAAACCTCTACGAGCAGTACTTC
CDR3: CASSDRNLYEQYF

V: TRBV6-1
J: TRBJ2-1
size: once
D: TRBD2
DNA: TGTGCCAGCAGTGACTGGGGGACGGGGGGGCCCCTTATGAACAATGAGCAGTTCTTC
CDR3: CASSDWGTGGPLMNNEQFF

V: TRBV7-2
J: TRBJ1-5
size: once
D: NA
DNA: TGTGCCAGCAGCTTAGTTGACCGGGATTGGCCCCAGCATTTT
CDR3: CASSLVDRDWPQHF

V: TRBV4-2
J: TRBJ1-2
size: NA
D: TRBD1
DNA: TGTGCCAGCAGCCTGACCCGGGACAGGGGGCGCGATACTGGCTACACCTTC
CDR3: CASSLTRDRGRDTGYTF

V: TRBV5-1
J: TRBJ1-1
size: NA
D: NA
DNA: TGCGCCAGCAGCTTTACACAGTCGAACACTGAAGCTTTCTTT
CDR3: CASSFTQSNTEAFF

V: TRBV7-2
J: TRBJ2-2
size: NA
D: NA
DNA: TGTGCCAGCAATGGGCAGTCCCTCAACACCGGGGAGCTGTTTTTT
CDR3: CASNGQSLNTGELFF

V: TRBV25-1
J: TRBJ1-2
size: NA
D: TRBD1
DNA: TGTGCCAGCAGGGACAGGGGGCGTGGGGGCTACACCTTC
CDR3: CASRDRGRGGYTF

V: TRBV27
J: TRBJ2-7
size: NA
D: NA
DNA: TGTGCCAGCAGTTTTGCCACTAGTAGATACGAGCAGTACTTC
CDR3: CASSFATSRYEQYF

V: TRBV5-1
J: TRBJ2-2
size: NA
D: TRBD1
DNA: TGCGCCAGCAGCTTGACCCGACAGGGGGGAACCGGGGAGCTGTTTTTT
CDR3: CASSLTRQGGTGELFF

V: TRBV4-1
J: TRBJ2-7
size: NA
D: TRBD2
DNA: TGCGCCAGCAGCCAAGAAGGACTAGCGGGGTCCTACGAGCAGTACTTC
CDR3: CASSQEGLAGSYEQYF